These 28 T cell receptor beta chains were sequenced from one sample in a study of cytomegalovirus exposure and HLA in healthy donors. The data were produced by immunoSEQ multiplex PCR, yet TCRdb's version contains in-frame clones alone and is incomplete. The sample yields 150,000 to 200,000 clones, under 90% seen once. Sequencing input: PBMCs. These receptors all stem from a man aged 18-30 years in good health and CMV-seropositive.

CDR3 amino acids: CASSSPGQGDTEAFF. The CDR3 DNA reads as TGTGCCAGCAGCTCCCCGGGACAGGGAGACACTGAAGCTTTCTTT. The V call is TRBV11-2, the J call TRBJ1-1, with 9 bases fitting TRBD1. The germline V gene encodes CDR1 SGHAT and CDR2 FQNNGV. The CDR3 runs 15 residues. Unmatched junction bases numbered 6, after V lost 4 bases and J lost 3 bases.

The V call is TRBV9, the J call TRBJ2-1, with 7 bases aligning to TRBD2. The ends lost 4 bases at V and 6 bases at J; junction bases unmatched: 22. Per the germline V gene, CDR1 is SGDLS and CDR2 is YYNGEE. The CDR3 is made up of 19 amino acids. The CDR3 loop reads CASSTPGGRVGLFGNEQFF. CDR3 nucleotide sequence: TGTGCCAGCAGCACCCCAGGTGGGAGGGTAGGGCTGTTTGGCAATGAGCAGTTCTTC.

The genes are TRBV6-5 and TRBJ2-7, with TRBD1 matching over 11 bases. V trimming: 2 bases; J trimming: 2 bases; junction bases outside the gene matches: 2. Germline V gene sequence: CDR1 MNHEY, CDR2 SVGAGI. CDR3 length: 15 residues. CDR3 sequence reads: CASSYGTGGTYEQYF. CDR3 bases: TGTGCCAGCAGTTACGGGACAGGGGGGACCTACGAGCAGTACTTC.

This chain joins TRBV9 and TRBJ2-1; weak D call: TRBD1 (5 bases). The CDR3 runs 15 residues. Deletions cut 1 base from V and 3 bases from J, with 11 bases between. Per germline, CDR1 SGDLS and CDR2 YYNGEE. The CDR3 protein is CASSVKGALYNEQFF. The CDR3 nucleotides are TGTGCCAGCAGCGTAAAAGGGGCGCTCTACAATGAGCAGTTCTTC.

The chain joins TRBV27 to TRBJ2-1, with unresolved D. Trimming shortened V by 3 bases and J by 0 bases, and 15 bases separated the two germline ends. CDR3 length: 17 amino acids. Germline V lookup: CDR1 MNHEY, CDR2 SMNVEV (reference sequence). The CDR3, as DNA: TGTGCCAGCAGTTTTCTCGGTCCCCCTAGCTCCTACAATGAGCAGTTCTTC. This encodes CASSFLGPPSSYNEQFF.

The V and J genes are TRBV7-9 and TRBJ1-1; D unclear. Germline assignment: CDR1 SEHNR and CDR2 FQNEAQ (reference sequence). The CDR3 spans 15 residues. The ends were cut back, 1 base at V and 6 bases at J, with 15 bases in the middle. In DNA form, the CDR3 reads TGTGCCAGCAGCTTAGTCTTTCGGGGTCGGCCTGAAGCTTTCTTT. As protein: CASSLVFRGRPEAFF.

V usage is TRBV25-1 and J usage is TRBJ2-3; 12 bases align to TRBD2. Germline CDR1 reads MGHDK; CDR2 reads SYGVNS. The CDR3 has 17 residues. The junction had 7 bases not matched to a gene; V was cut back by 3 bases and J by 3 bases. The CDR3 loop reads CASSDWLTSGRTDTQYF. CDR3 DNA sequence: TGTGCCAGCAGTGACTGGCTGACTAGCGGGAGAACAGATACGCAGTATTTT. Full variable domain (outside the CDR3, taken from reference TRBV25-1 and TRBJ2-3): EADIYQTPRYLVIGTGKKITLECSQTMGHDKMYWYQQDPGMELHLIHYSYGVNSTEKGDLSSESTVSRIRTEHFPLTLESARPSHTSQYLCASSDWLTSGRTDTQYFGPGTRLTVL.

The rearrangement joins TRBV7-3 to TRBJ2-1; 12 bases are shared with TRBD2. The CDR3 contains 20 residues. V lost 0 bases, J lost 4 bases, and 13 bases stayed unmatched. The germline CDR1 and CDR2 sequences are SGHTA and FQGTGA. In nucleotides, the CDR3 is TGTGCCAGCAGCTTAACGGGGGCTAGCGGGAGGGCCTCGTTTTACAATGAGCAGTTCTTC. This sequence encodes CASSLTGASGRASFYNEQFF.

The J gene is TRBJ1-1, the V gene TRBV5-5; TRBD1 matches 8 bases. V lost 2 bases and J lost 4; bases outside the gene matches: 4. The CDR3 extends over 14 amino acids. The germline V gene has CDR1 SGHKS and CDR2 YYEKEE (reference sequence). CDR3 sequence reads: CASSLQGVGTEAFF. In nucleotides, the CDR3 is TGTGCCAGCAGCTTACAGGGGGTTGGCACTGAAGCTTTCTTT.

This clone was detected once. The J gene is TRBJ2-3, the V gene TRBV2, with 14 bases lining up with TRBD2. CDR1 and CDR2 from the germline V gene are SNHLY and FYNNEI. The trim removed 4 bases at V and 6 bases at J, leaving 12 bases unmatched. The CDR3 contains 18 residues. The CDR3 loop is CASSGHQPGLAGADTQYF. The CDR3 DNA sequence: TGTGCCAGCAGTGGACATCAACCGGGACTAGCGGGAGCTGATACGCAGTATTTT.

The rearrangement links TRBV9 to TRBJ2-1; D possibly corresponds to TRBD2 (5 bases). The length of the CDR3 is 15 residues. CDR1 is SGDLS and CDR2 is YYNGEE in the germline V gene. Trimming removed 0 bases from V and 3 bases from J, with 10 bases in between. CDR3 sequence reads: CASSVAPGLYNEQFF. CDR3 DNA: TGTGCCAGCAGCGTAGCTCCTGGACTCTACAATGAGCAGTTCTTC.

This chain joins TRBV2 and TRBJ1-3; D not resolved. The CDR3 length is 16 residues. Germline lookup yields CDR1 SNHLY and CDR2 FYNNEI. With 2 bases removed from V and 2 bases from J, the gap between germline ends came to 13 bases. In DNA form, the CDR3 reads TGTGCCAGCAGTGAATCGTATGGAGTCACTGGAAACACCATATATTTT. Amino acid sequence: CASSESYGVTGNTIYF.

The chain employs TRBV14 and TRBJ2-7, with TRBD2 matching over 8 bases. The germline CDR1 and CDR2 sequences are SGHDN and FVKESK. J gave up 5 bases and V 4 bases, and 13 bases lay outside the gene matches. The CDR3 extends over 16 amino acids. Here the CDR3 reads CASSPRGGLAAHEQYF. The CDR3 DNA follows: TGTGCCAGCAGCCCAAGAGGCGGACTAGCTGCGCACGAGCAGTACTTC.

The chain carries TRBV2 and TRBJ2-1; D possibly corresponds to TRBD2 (5 bases). Per germline, CDR1 SNHLY and CDR2 FYNNEI. This CDR3 region has 15 residues. The germline V and J ends were trimmed by 4 bases and 1 base, with 11 bases remaining between them. CDR3: CASSGGYSSYNEQFF. DNA for the CDR3: TGTGCCAGCAGTGGCGGGTACTCTTCCTACAATGAGCAGTTCTTC.

CDR3 loop: CAWRPQVSGGNTEAFF. The CDR3 nucleotides are TGTGCCTGGAGGCCTCAGGTGTCCGGGGGTAACACTGAAGCTTTCTTT. V usage is TRBV30 and J usage is TRBJ1-1, with D possibly TRBD1 on 5 matching bases. Germline assignment: CDR1 GTSNPN and CDR2 SVGIG (reference sequence). The CDR3 totals 16 residues. Trimming stripped 3 bases from V and 2 bases from J, with 19 bases between.

This clone was seen more than once but under ten times. The chain carries TRBV6-5 and TRBJ1-2; D may be TRBD1 (6 bases). Trimming left V 6 bases short and J 6 bases short, with 11 bases between. Germline CDR1 is MNHEY and CDR2 is SVGAGI. The CDR3 loop spans 12 amino acids. CDR3 residues: CASRGNRDGYTF. The DNA of the CDR3 is TGTGCCAGCAGGGGAAACAGGGATGGCTACACCTTC.

J is TRBJ2-7 and V is TRBV28, with TRBD2 matching over 14 bases. The germline gives CDR1 MDHEN, CDR2 SYDVKM. This CDR3 has 17 amino acids. J lost 4 bases, V lost 7 bases, and 12 bases had no gene match. The CDR3 DNA reads as TGTGCCAGCACGGCAGGGGGCGGACTAGCGGGAGGATACGAGCAGTACTTC. Amino acid sequence: CASTAGGGLAGGYEQYF.

The CDR3 loop is CAISQGKTDEQFF. CDR3 nucleotide sequence: TGTGCCATCAGCCAGGGAAAAACCGATGAGCAGTTCTTC. The V call is TRBV10-3, the J call TRBJ2-1; D might be TRBD1 (5 bases). Per the germline V gene, CDR1 is ENHRY and CDR2 is SYGVKD. The CDR3 is 13 residues long. The germline V and J ends were trimmed by 6 bases and 8 bases, with 14 bases remaining between them.

The V call is TRBV6-1, the J call TRBJ2-7, with D hard to call. Germline CDR1 reads MNHNS; CDR2 reads SASEGT. V shed 2 bases and J shed 3 bases, with 14 bases lying between them. This CDR3 comprises 15 residues. CDR3 loop: CASSEISDWLYEQYF. CDR3 DNA: TGTGCCAGCAGTGAAATAAGCGACTGGCTCTACGAGCAGTACTTC.

This clone was seen a single time. The chain couples TRBV5-6 to TRBJ2-1, with 14 bases lining up with TRBD2. The CDR3 sequence is 19 residues long. V gave up 4 bases and J gave up 1 base; unmatched junction bases: 10. Germline V gives CDR1 SGHDT, CDR2 YYEEEE. DNA for the CDR3: TGTGCCAGCAGCCAACCGGGACTAGCGGGAGAGTCGTCCTACAATGAGCAGTTCTTC. Encoded protein: CASSQPGLAGESSYNEQFF. The whole variable domain, filled in from reference TRBV5-6 and TRBJ2-1, reads DAGVTQSPTHLIKTRGQQVTLRCSPKSGHDTVSWYQQALGQGPQFIFQYYEEEERQRGNFPDRFSGHQFPNYSSELNVNALLLGDSALYLCASSQPGLAGESSYNEQFFGPGTRLTVL.

V and J are TRBV7-9 and TRBJ2-3; D gene ambiguous. The length of the CDR3 is 13 residues. Trimming cost V 2 bases and J 4 bases, with 7 bases left between them. From germline, CDR1 is SEHNR and CDR2 FQNEAQ (reference sequence). CDR3 DNA sequence: TGTGCCAGCAGCTTATCGGTGGCAGATACGCAGTATTTT. This encodes CASSLSVADTQYF.

The chain carries TRBV11-3 and TRBJ1-2; a weak D match, TRBD1 (5 bases). Germline CDR1 and CDR2: SGHNT and YENEEA. This CDR3 region has 12 residues. The V end lost 5 bases, the J end lost 7 bases, and 11 bases lay between the germline ends. In nucleotides, the CDR3 is TGTGCCAGCAGCCATCAGGGATTTGGCTACACCTTC. It encodes CASSHQGFGYTF.

The rearrangement joins TRBV14 to TRBJ2-7, with 9 positions matching TRBD2. Germline values: CDR1 SGHDN, CDR2 FVKESK. This CDR3 comprises 16 residues. The V and J ends lost 3 bases and 4 bases, in that order; junction bases with no gene match: 10. This CDR3 reads CASSQGISGSGYEQYF. The CDR3 bases are TGTGCCAGCAGCCAGGGCATTAGCGGGAGTGGATACGAGCAGTACTTC.

V and J are TRBV19 and TRBJ2-6; 8 bases agree with TRBD1. Germline V gene sequence: CDR1 LNHDA, CDR2 SQIVND (reference sequence). V lost 5 bases and J lost 2; bases outside the gene matches: 8. This CDR3 spans 17 amino acids. The CDR3 nucleotides are TGTGCCAGTAGTGCCGGACAGGGAAGGACTGGGGCCAACGTCCTGACTTTC. This encodes CASSAGQGRTGANVLTF. The full variable domain, its missing parts supplied by reference TRBV19 and TRBJ2-6, is DGGITQSPKYLFRKEGQNVTLSCEQNLNHDAMYWYRQDPGQGLRLIYYSQIVNDFQKGDIAEGYSVSREKKESFPLTVTSAQKNPTAFYLCASSAGQGRTGANVLTFGAGSRLTVL.

Notes on this clone: A read error may account for a junction end that differs from germline. The J gene is TRBJ2-5, the V gene TRBV7-7; tentative D call: TRBD2 (6 bases). The CDR3 spans 16 residues. Germline V CDR1 and CDR2: SSHAT, FNYEAQ (reference sequence). The CDR3, as DNA: TGTGCTAGCAGCTTGGGCAGACTAGTGAAGCAAGAGACCCAGTACTTC. Its protein is CASSLGRLVKQETQYF.

The CDR3 region is CASSYRGYTYEQYF. The CDR3 DNA reads as TGTGCCAGCAGTTACAGGGGCTATACCTACGAGCAGTACTTC. The V call is TRBV6-5, the J call TRBJ2-7; D possibly corresponds to TRBD1 (5 bases). The CDR3 contains 14 residues. Trimming took off 2 bases at V and 2 bases at J, with 10 bases between the two ends. The germline V gene encodes CDR1 MNHEY and CDR2 SVGAGI.

V usage is TRBV4-2 and J usage is TRBJ2-5; 8 nucleotides line up with TRBD2. Germline lookup yields CDR1 LGHNA and CDR2 YNFKEQ. The CDR3 spans 15 residues. The junction had 9 bases not matched to a gene; V was cut back by 4 bases and J by 5 bases. CDR3 nucleotides: TGTGCCAGCAGCCTCTTCGGGAGGGCCGAGGAGACCCAGTACTTC. Its protein is CASSLFGRAEETQYF.

This chain links TRBV28 with TRBJ2-1; possibly TRBD2 for D (6 bases). V lost 3 bases, J lost 8 bases, and 20 bases lay in between. Germline V gene lookup returns CDR1 MDHEN and CDR2 SYDVKM. This CDR3 is 16 amino acids long. CDR3 region: CASSFPGRSGFHEQFF. The CDR3 coding sequence is TGTGCCAGCAGTTTCCCCGGACGGAGCGGGTTCCATGAGCAGTTCTTC.